This TCR beta chain is drawn from a study of T cell repertoires in cytomegalovirus infection. Whole-study findings and limits: HLA-C-restricted CMV-specific TCR beta clonotypes prevailed in the ex vivo response.

MiXCR, run by TCRdb on the reads, gives a single entry per CDR3 protein. Of roughly 990,000 distinct CDR3 sequences listed, approximately 31% were seen once; the top ten hold roughly an eighth. Losses at the gene ends were 2 bases for V and 1 base for J; bases not matched to a gene: 2. This CDR3 comprises 15 residues. Germline CDR1 SGHKS, CDR2 YYEKEE (reference sequence). A note on this clonotype: As yet, its antigen is unknown.

This TCR came from a human donor in good health (CMV status not recorded). Some clones in this sample may be carry-over from other donors' samples. The rearrangement links TRBV5-5 to TRBJ1-1, with 10 bases that match TRBD1. The source was cultured CD8+ T cells from PBMCs, collected from culture after CMV antigen stimulation. Here the CDR3 reads CASSFGQGGNTEAFF. The CDR3 region has the DNA TGTGCCAGCAGCTTTGGACAGGGGGGGAACACTGAAGCTTTCTTT.